The entry that follows covers one TCR beta chain sequence. Per the study methods: Cell counts per sample came from amplifying reference gene primers. Clones were read by immunoSEQ multiplex PCR, and TCRdb kept only the in-frame ones, dropping some. V, J and clone size are those of that table, while D and trimming were read from the DNA. The sample lists some 320,000 clones, 85% seen once, with over 1.5% in the top ten. The entry originates in a study of blood T cell repertoires in COVID-19. Study as a whole: PBMCs, B-cell-depleted T cells, or T cells provided the cDNA or gDNA that made up the material.

The V gene end was trimmed by 5 bases and the J gene end by 6 bases; junction bases not matched to a gene: 7. The CDR3 contains 14 residues. The V gene's germline CDR1 is SNHLY and CDR2 FYNNEI. In terms of age and location, participants ranged from roughly 18 to 95 years and lived in under 30 US areas. No more than 2 weeks before study entry, exposed participants had met a case of COVID-19. This chain links TRBV2 with TRBJ1-2; 9 bases align to TRBD1. Sequencing was carried out using PBMCs or T cells enriched from blood (not recorded which). This receptor was taken from a woman in her twenties or thirties who had been exposed to COVID-19. The CDR3 coding sequence is TGTGCCAGCAGTCACAGGGGGCGCCCGAATGGCTACACCTTC. It translates to CASSHRGRPNGYTF.